Detailed here is one T cell receptor (beta chain). Its antigen remains unknown. Produced via immunoSEQ multiplex PCR; TCRdb's table is partial and in-frame only. The data contain 250,000 to 400,000 clones, approximately 86% of them singletons. This sample was taken from a study of cytomegalovirus exposure and HLA in healthy donors. This CDR3 is 18 amino acids long. From germline, CDR1 is SGHNT and CDR2 YYREEE (reference sequence). The V gene end was trimmed by 4 bases and the J gene end by 7 bases; junction bases not matched to a gene: 22. Study-level points and caveats: The study labeled 164 TCR beta chains cytomegalovirus-associated.

Sequencing was carried out using PBMCs. The chain carries TRBV5-4 and TRBJ2-7, with 8 bases that match TRBD2. The receptor comes from a man aged 30 to 39 in good health and CMV-seronegative. CDR3 sequence: CASSPSRMRGAAFGEQYF. CDR3 in DNA: TGTGCCAGCAGCCCCAGTCGGATGCGGGGGGCAGCTTTCGGGGAGCAGTACTTC.